A single T cell receptor (beta chain) is shown here with its context. Its cognate antigen is unknown. Starting material for each TCR library was about 3,200 ng of total RNA. Each CDR3 protein gets one entry in TCRdb, which reprocessed the 5' RACE reads and gives no DNA. The sample table sets out approximately 400,000 distinct CDR3 sequences. This entry belongs to a study of monozygotic twins with inflammatory bowel disease. Overall study findings and caveats: Individual T cell subtypes were not distinguishable. Fewer clonotypes were shared with others by IBD patients than by healthy twins, especially with disease activity. Comparison of concordant versus discordant twins revealed no difference in repertoire similarity, possibly due to limited power.

This CDR3 comprises 14 residues. The germline CDR1 and CDR2 sequences are MDHEN and SYDVKM. The chain has TRBV28 and TRBJ2-7. What was sequenced was blood. The clonotype comes from a human donor with ulcerative colitis or Crohn's disease, or a healthy co-twin of an affected twin (not recorded which). CDR3 in amino acids: CASRLRGTYYEQYF.